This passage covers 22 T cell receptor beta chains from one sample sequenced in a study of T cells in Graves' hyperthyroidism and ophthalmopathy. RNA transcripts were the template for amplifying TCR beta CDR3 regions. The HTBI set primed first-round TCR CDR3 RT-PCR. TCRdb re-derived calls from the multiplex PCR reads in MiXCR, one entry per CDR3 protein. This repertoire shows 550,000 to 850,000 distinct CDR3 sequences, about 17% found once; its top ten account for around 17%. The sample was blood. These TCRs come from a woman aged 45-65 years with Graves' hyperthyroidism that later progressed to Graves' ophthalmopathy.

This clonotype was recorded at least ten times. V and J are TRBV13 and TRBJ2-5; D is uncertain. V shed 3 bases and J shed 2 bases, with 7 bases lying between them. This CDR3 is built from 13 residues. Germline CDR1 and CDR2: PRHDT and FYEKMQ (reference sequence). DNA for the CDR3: TGTGCCAGCAGCTTGGACCTACAAGAGACCCAGTACTTC. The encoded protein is CASSLDLQETQYF.

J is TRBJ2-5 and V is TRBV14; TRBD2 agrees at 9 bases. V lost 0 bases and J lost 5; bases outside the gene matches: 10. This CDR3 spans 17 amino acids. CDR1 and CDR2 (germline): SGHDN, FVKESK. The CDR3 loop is CASSQEAPLAGRETQYF. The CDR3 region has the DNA TGTGCCAGCAGCCAAGAGGCCCCTCTAGCGGGGCGTGAGACCCAGTACTTC.

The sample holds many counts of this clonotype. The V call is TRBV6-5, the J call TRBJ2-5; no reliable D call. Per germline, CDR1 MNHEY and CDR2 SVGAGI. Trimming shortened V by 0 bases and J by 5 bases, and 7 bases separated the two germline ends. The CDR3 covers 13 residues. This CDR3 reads CASSYSNEETQYF. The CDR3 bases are TGTGCCAGCAGTTACTCGAATGAGGAGACCCAGTACTTC.

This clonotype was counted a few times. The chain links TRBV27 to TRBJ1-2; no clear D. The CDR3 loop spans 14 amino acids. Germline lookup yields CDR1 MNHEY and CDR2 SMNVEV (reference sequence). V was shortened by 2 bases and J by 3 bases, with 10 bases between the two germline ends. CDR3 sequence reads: CASSLIGQDYGYTF. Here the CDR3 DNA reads TGTGCCAGCAGTTTAATCGGGCAGGACTATGGCTACACCTTC.

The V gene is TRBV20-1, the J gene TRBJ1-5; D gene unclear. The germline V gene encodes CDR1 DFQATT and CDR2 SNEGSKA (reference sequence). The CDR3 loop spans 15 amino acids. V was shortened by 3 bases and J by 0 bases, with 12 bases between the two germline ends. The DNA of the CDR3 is TGCAGTGCTAGTAACGGGAGTTATAGCAATCAGCCCCAGCATTTT. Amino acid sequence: CSASNGSYSNQPQHF.

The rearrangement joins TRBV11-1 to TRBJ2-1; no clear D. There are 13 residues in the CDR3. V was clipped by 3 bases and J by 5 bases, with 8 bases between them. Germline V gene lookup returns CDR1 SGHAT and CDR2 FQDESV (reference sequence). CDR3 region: CASSFTQNNEQFF. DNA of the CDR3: TGTGCCAGCAGCTTCACCCAGAACAATGAGCAGTTCTTC.

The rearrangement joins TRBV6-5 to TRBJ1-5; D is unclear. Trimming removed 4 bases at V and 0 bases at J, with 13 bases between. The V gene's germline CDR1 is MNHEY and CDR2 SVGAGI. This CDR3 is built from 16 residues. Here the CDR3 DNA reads TGTGCCAGCAGTTGGGTCGGGATCCTTAGCAATCAGCCCCAGCATTTT. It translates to CASSWVGILSNQPQHF.

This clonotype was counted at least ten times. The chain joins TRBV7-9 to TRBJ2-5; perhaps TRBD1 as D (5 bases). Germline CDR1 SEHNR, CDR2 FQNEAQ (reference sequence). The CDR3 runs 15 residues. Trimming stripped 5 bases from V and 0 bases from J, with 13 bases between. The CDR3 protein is CASSPQESYQETQYF. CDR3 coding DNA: TGTGCCAGCAGCCCACAGGAGTCGTACCAAGAGACCCAGTACTTC.

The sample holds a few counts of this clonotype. This chain's CDR3 is CASTLGSRNSPLHF. As DNA, the CDR3 is TGTGCCAGTACCTTGGGATCCCGGAATTCACCCCTCCACTTT. The V and J genes are TRBV12-3 or TRBV12-4 and TRBJ1-6; no firm D call. This CDR3 is 14 amino acids long. V was pared by 9 bases and J by 7 bases, with 16 bases between.

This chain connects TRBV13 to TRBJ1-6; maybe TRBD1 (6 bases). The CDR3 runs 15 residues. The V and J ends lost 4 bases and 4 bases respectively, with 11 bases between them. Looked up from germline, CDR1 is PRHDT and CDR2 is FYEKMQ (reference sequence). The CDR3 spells CASSYGQPYNSPLHF. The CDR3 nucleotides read TGTGCCAGCAGCTACGGACAGCCGTATAATTCACCCCTCCACTTT.

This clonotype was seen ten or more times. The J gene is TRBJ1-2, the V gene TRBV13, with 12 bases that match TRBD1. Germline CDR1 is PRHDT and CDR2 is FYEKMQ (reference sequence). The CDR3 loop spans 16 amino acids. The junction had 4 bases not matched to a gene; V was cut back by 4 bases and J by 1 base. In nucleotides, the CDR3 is TGTGCCAGCAGCTCCCGGGACAGGGGGCTTAACTATGGCTACACCTTC. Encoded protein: CASSSRDRGLNYGYTF.

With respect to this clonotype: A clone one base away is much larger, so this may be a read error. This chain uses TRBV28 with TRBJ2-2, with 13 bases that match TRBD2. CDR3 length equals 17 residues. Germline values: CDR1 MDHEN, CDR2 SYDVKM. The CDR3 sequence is CASRGLAGLANAGELFF. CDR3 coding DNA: TGTGCCAGCAGGGGACTAGCGGGACTCGCGAACGCCGGGGAGCTGTTTTTT.

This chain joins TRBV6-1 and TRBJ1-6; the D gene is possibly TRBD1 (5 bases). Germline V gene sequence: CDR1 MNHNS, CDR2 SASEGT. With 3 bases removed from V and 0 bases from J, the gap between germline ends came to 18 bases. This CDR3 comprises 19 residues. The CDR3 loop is CASSDVFGTASSYNSPLHF. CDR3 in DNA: TGTGCCAGCAGTGATGTGTTTGGGACGGCGAGCTCCTATAATTCACCCCTCCACTTT.

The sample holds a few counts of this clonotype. Written as DNA, the CDR3 is TGTGCCAGCAGCTTAGGTTCTAGCGGGGGGTTTTACAATGAGCAGTTCTTC. This gives the protein CASSLGSSGGFYNEQFF. The chain carries TRBV7-6 and TRBJ2-1; 11 positions agree with TRBD2. J was trimmed by 4 bases and V by 1 base; bases with no gene match: 6. CDR1 is SGHVS and CDR2 is FNYEAQ in the germline V gene. The CDR3 totals 17 residues.

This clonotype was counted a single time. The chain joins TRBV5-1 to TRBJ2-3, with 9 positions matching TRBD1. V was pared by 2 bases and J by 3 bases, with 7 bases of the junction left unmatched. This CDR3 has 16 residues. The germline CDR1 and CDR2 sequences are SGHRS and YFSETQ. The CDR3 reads CASSFPDRGGTDTQYF. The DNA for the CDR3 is TGCGCCAGCAGCTTCCCGGACAGGGGAGGAACAGATACGCAGTATTTT. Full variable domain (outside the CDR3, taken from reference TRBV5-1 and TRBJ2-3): KAGVTQTPRYLIKTRGQQVTLSCSPISGHRSVSWYQQTPGQGLQFLFEYFSETQRNKGNFPGRFSGRQFSNSRSEMNVSTLELGDSALYLCASSFPDRGGTDTQYFGPGTRLTVL.

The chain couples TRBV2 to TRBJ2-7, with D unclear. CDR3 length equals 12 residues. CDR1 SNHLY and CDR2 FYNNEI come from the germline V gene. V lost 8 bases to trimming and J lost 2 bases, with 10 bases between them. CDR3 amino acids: CASQRAAYEQYF. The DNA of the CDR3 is TGTGCCAGCCAACGGGCCGCCTACGAGCAGTACTTC.

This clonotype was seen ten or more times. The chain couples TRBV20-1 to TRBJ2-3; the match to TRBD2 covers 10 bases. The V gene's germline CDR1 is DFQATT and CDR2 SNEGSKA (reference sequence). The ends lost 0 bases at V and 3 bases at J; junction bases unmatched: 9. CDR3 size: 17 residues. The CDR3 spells CSARDWSGTSATDTQYF. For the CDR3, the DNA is TGCAGTGCTAGAGATTGGTCCGGGACTAGCGCGACAGATACGCAGTATTTT.

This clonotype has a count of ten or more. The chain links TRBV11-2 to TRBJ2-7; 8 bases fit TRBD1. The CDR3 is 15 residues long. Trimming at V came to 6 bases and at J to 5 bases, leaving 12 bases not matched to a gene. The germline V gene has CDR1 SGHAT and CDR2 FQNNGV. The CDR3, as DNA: TGTGCCAGCAGGCAACCAAGGACAGGGAGGCACGAGCAGTACTTC. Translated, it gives CASRQPRTGRHEQYF.

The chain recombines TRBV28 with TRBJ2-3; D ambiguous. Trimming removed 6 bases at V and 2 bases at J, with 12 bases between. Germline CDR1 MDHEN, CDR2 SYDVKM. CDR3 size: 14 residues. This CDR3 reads CASSQARVTDTQYF. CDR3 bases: TGTGCCAGCAGCCAAGCTCGGGTCACAGATACGCAGTATTTT.

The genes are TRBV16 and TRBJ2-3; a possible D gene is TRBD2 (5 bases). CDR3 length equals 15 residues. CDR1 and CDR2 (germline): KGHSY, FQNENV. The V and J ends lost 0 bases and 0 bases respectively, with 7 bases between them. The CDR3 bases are TGTGCCAGCAGCCAATCTCTAGCAAGCACAGATACGCAGTATTTT. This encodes CASSQSLASTDTQYF.

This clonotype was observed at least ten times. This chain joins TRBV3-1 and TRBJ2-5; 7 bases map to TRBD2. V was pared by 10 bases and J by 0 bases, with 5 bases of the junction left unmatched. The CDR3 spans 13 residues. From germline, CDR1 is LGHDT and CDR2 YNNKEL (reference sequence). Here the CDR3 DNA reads TGTGCCACCGGGGGGAGATACCAAGAGACCCAGTACTTC. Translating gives CATGGRYQETQYF.

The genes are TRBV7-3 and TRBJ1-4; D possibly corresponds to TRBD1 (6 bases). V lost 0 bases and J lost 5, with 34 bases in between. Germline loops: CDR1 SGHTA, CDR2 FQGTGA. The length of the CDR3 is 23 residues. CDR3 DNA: TGTGCCAGCAGCTTAACGTCCCTGCCGGGACAAGGCCCCGGTGAGCGGAAGAATGAAAAACTGTTTTTT. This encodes CASSLTSLPGQGPGERKNEKLFF.